This TCR beta chain is drawn from a study of blood T cell repertoires in COVID-19. On the study more broadly: PBMCs, B-cell-depleted T cells, or T cells provided the cDNA or gDNA that made up the material.

Trimming took 0 bases from V and 4 from J; bases not matched to a gene: 3. The CDR3 spans 14 residues. Methods used by the authors: Amplification with reference gene primers provided the estimates of nucleated cell counts. Repertoires were generated with immunoSEQ multiplex PCR, while TCRdb's copy carries only in-frame clones and drops some. That table supplies the V and J calls and clone size; D and trimming were determined from the DNA. The data contain approximately 250,000 clones, 85% of them seen just once; the ten biggest clones take up around 5.5%. Seattle enrolled patients during active infection and tracked them longitudinally. In its sample, this clone was seen once.

Sequenced input: peripheral blood. The chain links TRBV5-3 to TRBJ1-1, with TRBD1 matching over 7 bases. TRBV5-3 is noted as an ORF with a role that remains uncertain. The sequence derives from a man aged 45-65 years with COVID-19, enrolled during active disease. The CDR3 is CARSLEGASTEAFF. DNA for the CDR3: TGTGCCAGAAGCTTGGAGGGGGCAAGCACTGAAGCTTTCTTT.